A selection of T cell receptor beta chains follows, all from one sample in a study of T cells after yellow fever vaccination. TCRdb ran MiXCR on the 5' RACE reads and lists one entry per CDR3 protein. The sample carries under 300,000 distinct CDR3 sequences, 6% to 7.5% recorded once. The sequences come from CD4+ T cells sorted from PBMCs, collected 15 days after the yellow fever booster vaccination. Every receptor here comes from a man aged 25-45 years who received the YFV17D yellow fever vaccine. The CDR3 runs from the conserved cysteine through the conserved F or W. The order of the fields is CDR3 DNA, CDR3 protein, J gene, V gene, D gene, CDR3 length, clone size. A D gene is named only where the DNA matches it firmly. Size is omitted from some rows. Given values are once, few, many or a class for expanded clones.

cdr3_nt: TGTGCCAGCAGTTTCAATGGCTACACCTTC
cdr3_aa: CASSFNGYTF
j_call: TRBJ1-2
v_call: TRBV28
d_call: -
cdr3_length: 10
clone_size: -

cdr3_nt: TGTGCCAGCAGTATGCGGGGGGGGCCCTCCTCCTACGAGCAGTACTTC
cdr3_aa: CASSMRGGPSSYEQYF
j_call: TRBJ2-7
v_call: TRBV7-2
d_call: TRBD2
cdr3_length: 16
clone_size: few

cdr3_nt: TGTGCCAGCAGCTGGCCCGGCTCGGAGACCCAGTACTTC
cdr3_aa: CASSWPGSETQYF
j_call: TRBJ2-5
v_call: TRBV7-2
d_call: -
cdr3_length: 13
clone_size: many

cdr3_nt: TGTGCCAGCAGTCGCATTCGGCCAGGGGGCGCGGGGAGCACAGATACGCAGTATTTT
cdr3_aa: CASSRIRPGGAGSTDTQYF
j_call: TRBJ2-3
v_call: TRBV4-2
d_call: TRBD1
cdr3_length: 19
clone_size: few

cdr3_nt: TGCAGTGCTAGAGTTGCTAGCGGATCCTACGAGCAGTACTTC
cdr3_aa: CSARVASGSYEQYF
j_call: TRBJ2-7
v_call: TRBV20-1
d_call: TRBD2
cdr3_length: 14
clone_size: few

cdr3_nt: TGTGCCAGTAGTACGCACAGGGGGACCGGGGAGCTGTTTTTT
cdr3_aa: CASSTHRGTGELFF
j_call: TRBJ2-2
v_call: TRBV19
d_call: TRBD1
cdr3_length: 14
clone_size: many

cdr3_nt: TGCGCCAGCAGCTTGGGAGGAAAAGAAGAGACCCAGTACTTC
cdr3_aa: CASSLGGKEETQYF
j_call: TRBJ2-5
v_call: TRBV5-1
d_call: -
cdr3_length: 14
clone_size: many

cdr3_nt: TGCAGTGCTAGAGCTCCGGGACCCCGAGAGCAGTACTTC
cdr3_aa: CSARAPGPREQYF
j_call: TRBJ2-7
v_call: TRBV20-1
d_call: -
cdr3_length: 13
clone_size: -

cdr3_nt: TGTGCCAGCAGTGTTACCGGGAGCAAGACAGATACGCAGTATTTT
cdr3_aa: CASSVTGSKTDTQYF
j_call: TRBJ2-3
v_call: TRBV12-3/TRBV12-4
d_call: -
cdr3_length: 15
clone_size: -

cdr3_nt: TGCAGCGTGCGGATAGGACAACTTTACGAGCAGTACTTC
cdr3_aa: CSVRIGQLYEQYF
j_call: TRBJ2-7
v_call: TRBV29-1
d_call: -
cdr3_length: 13
clone_size: -

cdr3_nt: TGTGCCAGCTCACCGGGGACAGGGATAGTCGATCAGCCCCAGCATTTT
cdr3_aa: CASSPGTGIVDQPQHF
j_call: TRBJ1-5
v_call: TRBV18
d_call: TRBD1
cdr3_length: 16
clone_size: few

cdr3_nt: TGCAGTGCTTACCCGGGACTAGCGGGAGAGGTTCAAGAGACCCAGTACTTC
cdr3_aa: CSAYPGLAGEVQETQYF
j_call: TRBJ2-5
v_call: TRBV20-1
d_call: TRBD2
cdr3_length: 17
clone_size: -

cdr3_nt: TGCGCCAGCAGCCCTGGACCTATCTCCTACAATGAGCAGTTCTTC
cdr3_aa: CASSPGPISYNEQFF
j_call: TRBJ2-1
v_call: TRBV5-1
d_call: -
cdr3_length: 15
clone_size: -

cdr3_nt: TGTGCCAGCAGCCCTGACAGGTCCTACAATGAGCAGTTCTTC
cdr3_aa: CASSPDRSYNEQFF
j_call: TRBJ2-1
v_call: TRBV7-2
d_call: -
cdr3_length: 14
clone_size: few

cdr3_nt: TGTGCCACCAGCAGAGATGGGCGGAACCAAGAGACCCAGTACTTC
cdr3_aa: CATSRDGRNQETQYF
j_call: TRBJ2-5
v_call: TRBV15
d_call: -
cdr3_length: 15
clone_size: many

cdr3_nt: TGTGCCATCAGTGGGGCCCCCCCCGACCTGGATGGGGAGACCCAGTACTTC
cdr3_aa: CAISGAPPDLDGETQYF
j_call: TRBJ2-5
v_call: TRBV10-3
d_call: -
cdr3_length: 17
clone_size: many

cdr3_nt: TGTGCCAGCTCACCCCGGGACAAACTCTTGGACGAGCAGTACTTC
cdr3_aa: CASSPRDKLLDEQYF
j_call: TRBJ2-7
v_call: TRBV18
d_call: -
cdr3_length: 15
clone_size: -

cdr3_nt: TGCGCCAGCAGCTTGCAATGGTCCTCTGGGGCCAACGTCCTGACTTTC
cdr3_aa: CASSLQWSSGANVLTF
j_call: TRBJ2-6
v_call: TRBV5-1
d_call: -
cdr3_length: 16
clone_size: few

cdr3_nt: TGTGCCAGCAGCTCCCCCCTTAGGGGGAGCGGGGAGCTGTTTTTT
cdr3_aa: CASSSPLRGSGELFF
j_call: TRBJ2-2
v_call: TRBV7-9
d_call: -
cdr3_length: 15
clone_size: many

cdr3_nt: TGTGCCATCAGGGACGAAGGGGCTAACGAGCAGTTCTTC
cdr3_aa: CAIRDEGANEQFF
j_call: TRBJ2-1
v_call: TRBV10-3
d_call: -
cdr3_length: 13
clone_size: many

cdr3_nt: TGTGCCAGCAGTTTAGCGGGGACCCAGGGTTATTCACATTTT
cdr3_aa: CASSLAGTQGYSHF
j_call: TRBJ1-4
v_call: TRBV12-3/TRBV12-4
d_call: -
cdr3_length: 14
clone_size: few

cdr3_nt: TGTGCCAGCAGCCTCATCAGCGGCTCCTACAATGAGCAGTTCTTC
cdr3_aa: CASSLISGSYNEQFF
j_call: TRBJ2-1
v_call: TRBV7-2
d_call: -
cdr3_length: 15
clone_size: many

cdr3_nt: TGTGCCAGCTCACGGGGGTCACTGAACACTGAAGCTTTCTTT
cdr3_aa: CASSRGSLNTEAFF
j_call: TRBJ1-1
v_call: TRBV18
d_call: -
cdr3_length: 14
clone_size: -

cdr3_nt: TGTGCCAGTAAATCGGGACAGGGGATGGTAGATACGCAGTATTTT
cdr3_aa: CASKSGQGMVDTQYF
j_call: TRBJ2-3
v_call: TRBV19
d_call: TRBD1
cdr3_length: 15
clone_size: -

cdr3_nt: TGTGCCAGCAGCAGCGGGGGGGGACCCTACGAGCAGTACTTC
cdr3_aa: CASSSGGGPYEQYF
j_call: TRBJ2-7
v_call: TRBV7-8
d_call: TRBD2
cdr3_length: 14
clone_size: -

cdr3_nt: TGTGCCAGCAGTCACGGACAGGGCGGCTACACCTTC
cdr3_aa: CASSHGQGGYTF
j_call: TRBJ1-2
v_call: TRBV6-2/TRBV6-3
d_call: TRBD1
cdr3_length: 12
clone_size: -

cdr3_nt: TGTGCCAGTAGTATCAGGGGCGGCGGCACCGGGGAGCTGTTTTTT
cdr3_aa: CASSIRGGGTGELFF
j_call: TRBJ2-2
v_call: TRBV19
d_call: -
cdr3_length: 15
clone_size: many

cdr3_nt: TGCGCCAGCAGCCATCGGACTAGCGGGAGTTCGGCGGAGACCCAGTACTTC
cdr3_aa: CASSHRTSGSSAETQYF
j_call: TRBJ2-5
v_call: TRBV4-1
d_call: TRBD2
cdr3_length: 17
clone_size: few

cdr3_nt: TGCAGCGTTGGGGGGGAAGCTGGCAATGAGCAGTTCTTC
cdr3_aa: CSVGGEAGNEQFF
j_call: TRBJ2-1
v_call: TRBV29-1
d_call: -
cdr3_length: 13
clone_size: -

cdr3_nt: TGTGCCATCGCGGGACTAGCGGGAGGGTGGCAGTTCTTC
cdr3_aa: CAIAGLAGGWQFF
j_call: TRBJ2-1
v_call: TRBV10-3
d_call: TRBD2
cdr3_length: 13
clone_size: many

cdr3_nt: TGCAGTGCTTCGAGGGGACAGATCTACGAGCAGTACTTC
cdr3_aa: CSASRGQIYEQYF
j_call: TRBJ2-7
v_call: TRBV20-1
d_call: TRBD1
cdr3_length: 13
clone_size: few

cdr3_nt: TGTGCCAGCAGCTTATCAGGGGAATACGAGCAGTACTTC
cdr3_aa: CASSLSGEYEQYF
j_call: TRBJ2-7
v_call: TRBV7-9
d_call: -
cdr3_length: 13
clone_size: many

cdr3_nt: TGCGCCAGCAGCTTGGTGTCAGGTTGGTATCAGCCCCAGCATTTT
cdr3_aa: CASSLVSGWYQPQHF
j_call: TRBJ1-5
v_call: TRBV5-1
d_call: -
cdr3_length: 15
clone_size: -

cdr3_nt: TGTGCCAGCAGCCAAGGCGGCGAGCAGTACTTC
cdr3_aa: CASSQGGEQYF
j_call: TRBJ2-7
v_call: TRBV3-1
d_call: -
cdr3_length: 11
clone_size: medium-sized

cdr3_nt: TGCAGTGCTAGAGATCTCAGACCTGCCGGGGAGACCCAGTACTTC
cdr3_aa: CSARDLRPAGETQYF
j_call: TRBJ2-5
v_call: TRBV20-1
d_call: -
cdr3_length: 15
clone_size: many

cdr3_nt: TGCGCCAGCAGCTTGGCCCAAGCCGGGCGAGGTGAGACCCAGTACTTC
cdr3_aa: CASSLAQAGRGETQYF
j_call: TRBJ2-5
v_call: TRBV5-1
d_call: -
cdr3_length: 16
clone_size: many

cdr3_nt: TGTGCCAGCAGCCAAGTGGCGGGGGCCGCCTATGGCTACACCTTC
cdr3_aa: CASSQVAGAAYGYTF
j_call: TRBJ1-2
v_call: TRBV14
d_call: -
cdr3_length: 15
clone_size: -

cdr3_nt: TGTGCCAGCTCACCACCTGGTAATCGGGCTTTCTTT
cdr3_aa: CASSPPGNRAFF
j_call: TRBJ1-1
v_call: TRBV18
d_call: -
cdr3_length: 12
clone_size: few

cdr3_nt: TGTGCCAGCAGCTTTACAGGGGGCGTTGGAAATGAGCAGTTCTTC
cdr3_aa: CASSFTGGVGNEQFF
j_call: TRBJ2-1
v_call: TRBV7-2
d_call: TRBD1
cdr3_length: 15
clone_size: few

cdr3_nt: TGTGCCAGCAGCTTGGATGCGAGTCAGCAGTTCTTC
cdr3_aa: CASSLDASQQFF
j_call: TRBJ2-1
v_call: TRBV5-4
d_call: -
cdr3_length: 12
clone_size: many

cdr3_nt: TGTGCCAGCAGCTCTCTACAGGCCCACGAGCAGTACTTC
cdr3_aa: CASSSLQAHEQYF
j_call: TRBJ2-7
v_call: TRBV11-2
d_call: -
cdr3_length: 13
clone_size: -

cdr3_nt: TGCGCCAGCAGCCAAGAGACTGCTCTCCAGCCCCAGCATTTT
cdr3_aa: CASSQETALQPQHF
j_call: TRBJ1-5
v_call: TRBV4-3
d_call: -
cdr3_length: 14
clone_size: few